Shown below are 31 T cell receptor beta chains from a single sample sequenced in a study of cytomegalovirus exposure and HLA in healthy donors. PCR used 60 Vbeta primers and 13 Jbeta primers. This table comes from immunoSEQ multiplex PCR, and its TCRdb copy is limited to in-frame clones, with some not included. The data show about 120,000 clones, around 84% seen once. The sample comprised PBMCs. The receptors originated from a woman aged 25 to 39 in good health and CMV-seropositive.

The chain uses TRBV28 and TRBJ1-3; D is undetermined. The CDR3 contains 15 residues. V was trimmed by 2 bases and J by 1 base, leaving 9 bases between them. Germline CDR1 and CDR2: MDHEN and SYDVKM. This chain's CDR3 is CASSLRGGSGNTIYF. The CDR3 coding sequence is TGTGCCAGCAGTTTAAGAGGAGGGTCTGGAAACACCATATATTTT.

The chain employs TRBV7-8 and TRBJ2-7, with 7 bases matching TRBD2. This CDR3 contains 15 residues. The V segment lost 5 bases and the J segment 6 bases; nucleotides outside the gene matches: 13. Germline CDR1 reads SGHVS; CDR2 reads FQNEAQ. CDR3 DNA: TGTGCCAGCAGCCGCGACAGTAAGGGAGGGAGCGAGCAGTACTTC. It is translated as CASSRDSKGGSEQYF.

V is TRBV6-1 and J is TRBJ2-1; D might be TRBD1 (6 bases). CDR1 MNHNS and CDR2 SASEGT come from the germline V gene. The CDR3 totals 13 residues. V lost 2 bases to trimming and J lost 16 bases, with 18 bases between them. The CDR3 loop reads CASSEKRGTHDFF. CDR3 nucleotides: TGTGCCAGCAGTGAAAAGCGTGGGACACACGACTTCTTC.

The genes are TRBV15 and TRBJ2-5, with 7 bases fitting TRBD2. The CDR3 contains 16 residues. Trimming at V came to 0 bases and at J to 4 bases, leaving 8 bases not matched to a gene. The germline CDR1 and CDR2 sequences are LNHNV and YYDKDF (reference sequence). CDR3 nucleotide sequence: TGTGCCACCAGCAGAGATTCCCCAGCGGGGCCAGAGACCCAGTACTTC. This encodes CATSRDSPAGPETQYF.

In its sample, this clone was seen once. The chain is built from TRBV9 and TRBJ2-1, with a possible D match to TRBD2 (7 bases). V lost 4 bases, J lost 9 bases, and 23 bases lay in between. The germline V gene has CDR1 SGDLS and CDR2 YYNGEE. The CDR3 totals 16 residues. The CDR3 DNA is TGTGCCAGCAGCACAAGGGGGGGGTCTCGTATTGGTGAGCAGTTCTTC. Protein: CASSTRGGSRIGEQFF. The full variable domain, rest sourced from reference TRBV9 and TRBJ2-1, is DSGVTQTPKHLITATGQRVTLRCSPRSGDLSVYWYQQSLDQGLQFLIQYYNGEERAKGNILERFSAQQFPDLHSELNLSSLELGDSALYFCASSTRGGSRIGEQFFGPGTRLTVL.

This chain joins TRBV9 and TRBJ2-1; 9 bases align to TRBD1. Trimming removed 4 bases from V and 3 bases from J; junction bases left unmatched: 11. The CDR3 is 17 residues long. Germline lookup yields CDR1 SGDLS and CDR2 YYNGEE. The CDR3 region is CASSSPTGGNFYNEQFF. In DNA form, the CDR3 reads TGTGCCAGCAGCTCTCCGACAGGGGGAAATTTCTACAATGAGCAGTTCTTC.

The rearrangement joins TRBV18 to TRBJ2-2; 8 positions agree with TRBD2. The ends lost 0 bases at V and 2 bases at J; junction bases unmatched: 2. Germline assignment: CDR1 KGHSH and CDR2 LQKENI. The CDR3 has 16 residues. CDR3 loop: CASSPPSGVNTGELFF. The CDR3 DNA reads TGTGCCAGCTCACCACCTAGCGGGGTCAACACCGGGGAGCTGTTTTTT.

The chain carries TRBV11-2 and TRBJ2-3; D call uncertain. V was clipped by 6 bases and J by 5 bases, with 12 bases between them. Germline values: CDR1 SGHAT, CDR2 FQNNGV. This CDR3 has 13 residues. CDR3 sequence reads: CASRTLELDTQYF. The DNA of the CDR3 is TGTGCCAGCAGAACCCTAGAGTTAGATACGCAGTATTTT. Using reference TRBV11-2 and TRBJ2-3 for the parts outside the CDR3, the full variable domain is EAGVAQSPRYKIIEKRQSVAFWCNPISGHATLYWYQQILGQGPKLLIQFQNNGVVDDSQLPKDRFSAERLKGVDSTLKIQPAKLEDSAVYLCASRTLELDTQYFGPGTRLTVL.

This clone has more than one count but fewer than ten. The genes are TRBV28 and TRBJ1-3; D is uncertain. CDR1 and CDR2 (germline): MDHEN, SYDVKM. The CDR3 runs 15 residues. The ends were cut back, 4 bases at V and 4 bases at J, with 14 bases in the middle. This chain's CDR3 is CASSSFSAGGNTIYF. CDR3 sequence (DNA): TGTGCCAGCAGTTCCTTTTCGGCCGGGGGAAACACCATATATTTT. Full variable domain (remainder filled in from reference TRBV28 and TRBJ1-3): DVKVTQSSRYLVKRTGEKVFLECVQDMDHENMFWYRQDPGLGLRLIYFSYDVKMKEKGDIPEGYSVSREKKERFSLILESASTNQTSMYLCASSSFSAGGNTIYFGEGSWLTVV.

The rearrangement links TRBV19 to TRBJ2-1; 9 bases are shared with TRBD2. Germline trimming cut 7 bases from V and 7 bases from J; bases unmatched to any gene: 11. Germline-derived CDR1 and CDR2 are LNHDA and SQIVND (reference sequence). This CDR3 spans 15 amino acids. DNA for the CDR3: TGTGCCAGTACCCACGGAGCGGGGGGTACGAATGAGCAGTTCTTC. Residues: CASTHGAGGTNEQFF.

The chain has TRBV15 and TRBJ1-1, with D maybe TRBD1 (6 bases). The V gene lost 1 base and the J gene lost 5 bases, with 17 bases spanning the gap. The CDR3 has 16 amino acids. Germline V gene lookup returns CDR1 LNHNV and CDR2 YYDKDF (reference sequence). The CDR3 DNA follows: TGTGCCACCAGCAGAGTTGGGCCTAGGGGGATAACTGAAGCTTTCTTT. Its protein is CATSRVGPRGITEAFF. Full variable domain (rest looked up from reference TRBV15 and TRBJ1-1): DAMVIQNPRYQVTQFGKPVTLSCSQTLNHNVMYWYQQKSSQAPKLLFHYYDKDFNNEADTPDNFQSRRPNTSFCFLDIRSPGLGDTAMYLCATSRVGPRGITEAFFGQGTRLTVV.

This chain uses TRBV5-5 with TRBJ1-1; TRBD1 might be the D (5 bases). V gave up 4 bases and J gave up 3 bases, with 19 bases separating them. The germline gives CDR1 SGHKS, CDR2 YYEKEE (reference sequence). The CDR3 loop spans 16 amino acids. The CDR3 DNA reads as TGTGCCAGCAGCCCGGGACTAATTAGCAAGGACACTGAAGCTTTCTTT. It yields the protein CASSPGLISKDTEAFF.

The chain combines TRBV15 with TRBJ2-3, with TRBD2 as a possible D gene (6 bases). Trimming removed 8 bases from V and 4 bases from J, with 16 bases in between. Germline V gene lookup returns CDR1 LNHNV and CDR2 YYDKDF (reference sequence). The CDR3 contains 14 residues. Here the CDR3 DNA reads TGTGCCACCCGGGTGGACTATCATTCAGATACGCAGTATTTT. Residues: CATRVDYHSDTQYF.

In this sample, this clone turned up a few times. The V call is TRBV29-1, the J call TRBJ1-2; perhaps TRBD1 as D (5 bases). V lost 7 bases and J lost 0, with 24 bases in between. Germline V gene data show CDR1 as SQVTM and CDR2 as ANQGSEA. This CDR3 has 17 amino acids. The CDR3 region has the DNA TGCAGCGCATCCCAGGGCCCTAACAATGGACCTAACTATGGCTACACCTTC. This encodes CSASQGPNNGPNYGYTF.

This chain joins TRBV27 and TRBJ2-3; 11 bases are a match to TRBD1. The CDR3 runs to 16 residues. Trimming took 3 bases from V and 4 from J; bases not matched to a gene: 6. CDR1 and CDR2 (germline): MNHEY, SMNVEV (reference sequence). CDR3 sequence: CASSFPGTGGADTQYF. The CDR3 bases are TGTGCCAGCAGTTTCCCCGGGACAGGGGGGGCAGATACGCAGTATTTT.

The chain joins TRBV6-5 to TRBJ1-4; no reliable D call. This CDR3 comprises 15 residues. Germline CDR1 and CDR2: MNHEY and SVGAGI. The V end lost 4 bases, the J end lost 5 bases, and 14 bases lay between the germline ends. The CDR3 region has the DNA TGTGCCAGCAGTTGGGGAGGGCACGGAAATGAAAAACTGTTTTTT. This codes for CASSWGGHGNEKLFF.

This rearrangement joins TRBV13 to TRBJ1-2, with D perhaps matching TRBD1 (6 bases). This CDR3 is built from 14 residues. Germline assignment: CDR1 PRHDT and CDR2 FYEKMQ (reference sequence). Between the trimmed V and J ends, which lost 2 bases and 5 bases, there was a span of 12 bases. The CDR3 is CASSLSGVKYGYTF. For the CDR3, the DNA is TGTGCCAGCAGCTTATCAGGGGTTAAGTATGGCTACACCTTC. The entire variable domain, with the rest obtained from reference TRBV13 and TRBJ1-2, is as follows: AAGVIQSPRHLIKEKRETATLKCYPIPRHDTVYWYQQGPGQDPQFLISFYEKMQSDKGSIPDRFSAQQFSDYHSELNMSSLELGDSALYFCASSLSGVKYGYTFGSGTRLTVV.

V usage is TRBV5-1 and J usage is TRBJ2-5; D unclear. CDR3 size: 13 residues. Per germline, CDR1 SGHRS and CDR2 YFSETQ. V shed 0 bases and J shed 5 bases, with 8 bases lying between them. CDR3 DNA sequence: TGCGCCAGCAGCTTGGACATTGTGGAGACCCAGTACTTC. This gives the protein CASSLDIVETQYF.

This clone appeared a single time. This chain uses TRBV5-1 with TRBJ1-2; 10 bases fit TRBD1. V dropped 7 bases and J dropped 4; count of bases not matched to a gene: 10. The CDR3 length is 15 residues. CDR1 SGHRS and CDR2 YFSETQ come from the germline V gene. Here the CDR3 reads CASQALTGGGYGYTF. The CDR3 bases are TGCGCCAGCCAAGCCCTGACAGGGGGCGGCTATGGCTACACCTTC.

The chain couples TRBV2 to TRBJ1-3, with D uncertain. The CDR3 covers 11 residues. Trimming took off 6 bases at V and 10 bases at J, with 10 bases between the two ends. The germline V gene encodes CDR1 SNHLY and CDR2 FYNNEI. The CDR3 region has the DNA TGTGCCAGCAGAGCCCAGGTGACCATATATTTT. As protein: CASRAQVTIYF.

This rearrangement joins TRBV6-1 to TRBJ2-7; D is undetermined. V lost 6 bases, J lost 2 bases, and 8 bases lay in between. The germline V gene encodes CDR1 MNHNS and CDR2 SASEGT. This CDR3 comprises 12 residues. CDR3 bases: TGTGCCAGCAGGCCCTACGCCTACGAGCAGTACTTC. Amino acids: CASRPYAYEQYF.

The J gene is TRBJ2-3, the V gene TRBV15, with 7 positions matching TRBD2. V shed 1 base and J 0 bases; nucleotides not matched to a gene: 10. Germline assignment: CDR1 LNHNV and CDR2 YYDKDF (reference sequence). The CDR3 runs 18 residues. As DNA, the CDR3 is TGTGCCACCAGCAGAGGGCGGGTTCGGGGGGTGAGCACAGATACGCAGTATTTT. Its translation: CATSRGRVRGVSTDTQYF. Drawing the rest from reference TRBV15 and TRBJ2-3, the complete variable domain is DAMVIQNPRYQVTQFGKPVTLSCSQTLNHNVMYWYQQKSSQAPKLLFHYYDKDFNNEADTPDNFQSRRPNTSFCFLDIRSPGLGDTAMYLCATSRGRVRGVSTDTQYFGPGTRLTVL.

The chain combines TRBV5-1 with TRBJ2-7; D might be TRBD1 (6 bases). The CDR3 is 14 amino acids. V lost 4 bases to trimming and J lost 0 bases, with 11 bases between them. The V gene's germline CDR1 is SGHRS and CDR2 YFSETQ. The CDR3 coding sequence is TGCGCCAGCAGCCGACAGGAGAGCTCCTACGAGCAGTACTTC. This sequence encodes CASSRQESSYEQYF. The full variable domain, in which reference TRBV5-1 and TRBJ2-7 provide the parts outside the CDR3, is KAGVTQTPRYLIKTRGQQVTLSCSPISGHRSVSWYQQTPGQGLQFLFEYFSETQRNKGNFPGRFSGRQFSNSRSEMNVSTLELGDSALYLCASSRQESSYEQYFGPGTRLTVT.

V is TRBV11-1 and J is TRBJ1-2; D is unclear. Germline CDR1 SGHAT, CDR2 FQDESV (reference sequence). CDR3 size: 14 residues. Trimming left V 0 bases short and J 8 bases short, with 13 bases between. Here the CDR3 DNA reads TGTGCCAGCAGCTTAGCGTGGCAGGAGGAAGGCTACACCTTC. This encodes CASSLAWQEEGYTF.

This clone came up a few times. This chain uses TRBV18 with TRBJ2-6, with 9 bases lining up with TRBD1. Germline V gene sequence: CDR1 KGHSH, CDR2 LQKENI. The CDR3 has 17 amino acids. Germline trimming cut 3 bases from V and 4 bases from J; bases unmatched to any gene: 7. The CDR3 reads CASSPRGQGSGANVLTF. CDR3 DNA sequence: TGTGCCAGCTCACCCCGGGGACAGGGTTCAGGGGCCAACGTCCTGACTTTC. The full variable domain, with the rest looked up from reference TRBV18 and TRBJ2-6, is NAGVMQNPRHLVRRRGQEARLRCSPMKGHSHVYWYRQLPEEGLKFMVYLQKENIIDESGMPKERFSAEFPKEGPSILRIQQVVRGDSAAYFCASSPRGQGSGANVLTFGAGSRLTVL.

J is TRBJ2-2 and V is TRBV5-1; possibly TRBD1 for D (5 bases). This CDR3 is built from 14 residues. Per the germline V gene, CDR1 is SGHRS and CDR2 is YFSETQ. Between the trimmed V and J ends, which lost 5 bases and 1 base, there was a span of 9 bases. The CDR3 loop is CASSGAGNTGELFF. CDR3 bases: TGCGCCAGCAGTGGGGCAGGGAACACCGGGGAGCTGTTTTTT.

DNA of the CDR3: TGTGCCAGCAGGGACCGAGACAGGGGCCACGAGCAGTACTTC. Encoded protein: CASRDRDRGHEQYF. This chain links TRBV6-1 with TRBJ2-7; TRBD1 matches at 8 bases. The length of the CDR3 is 14 residues. Losses at the gene ends were 6 bases for V and 5 bases for J; bases not matched to a gene: 9. CDR1 is MNHNS, CDR2 SASEGT, per germline.

This clone appeared a few times. This chain connects TRBV2 to TRBJ2-3; tentatively, D is TRBD2 (5 bases). The CDR3 has 11 amino acids. Trimming took 7 bases from V and 5 from J, leaving 7 bases between them. Germline-derived CDR1 and CDR2 are SNHLY and FYNNEI. This CDR3 reads CASTGEDTQYF. The DNA for the CDR3 is TGTGCCAGCACCGGGGAAGATACGCAGTATTTT.

The chain is built from TRBV29-1 and TRBJ2-3, with 15 bases lining up with TRBD2. In germline, CDR1 is SQVTM, CDR2 ANQGSEA. The CDR3 is 17 residues long. V was clipped by 3 bases and J by 2 bases; unmatched bases: 6. In nucleotides, the CDR3 is TGCAGCGTTGAGCCGGGACTAGCGGGGGGAGCCACAGATACGCAGTATTTT. Translating it yields CSVEPGLAGGATDTQYF.

This sequence joins TRBV4-1 and TRBJ2-1, with a possible D match to TRBD1 (6 bases). The germline gives CDR1 MGHRA, CDR2 YSYEKL. The CDR3 loop spans 13 amino acids. Trimming stripped 1 base from V and 9 bases from J, with 10 bases between. The CDR3 sequence: CASSQAQGREQFF. In DNA form, the CDR3 reads TGCGCCAGCAGCCAAGCCCAGGGGCGTGAGCAGTTCTTC.

V is TRBV4-3 and J is TRBJ1-1, with D maybe TRBD1 (6 bases). This CDR3 comprises 14 residues. Trimming cost V 2 bases and J 3 bases, with 10 bases left between them. Germline assignment: CDR1 LGHNA and CDR2 YSLEER. This CDR3 reads CASSQRGGDTEAFF. CDR3 coding DNA: TGCGCCAGCAGCCAAAGAGGGGGGGACACTGAAGCTTTCTTT.